These 27 T cell receptor beta chains came from one sample sequenced in a study of OX40 agonist ivuxolimab in advanced cancers. The repertoire was sequenced with immunoSEQ multiplex PCR; TCRdb's copy has only in-frame clones and lacks some. This sample has 95,000 to 100,000 clones; 70% to 85% occur once, and the top ten carry over 1.1%. Sequencing was performed on CD4+ or CD8+ T cells sorted from blood, taken in a trial of the OX40 agonist ivuxolimab. The receptors were sampled from an adult with an advanced solid tumor such as melanoma, head and neck, liver or kidney cancer.

The chain couples TRBV5-6 to TRBJ1-4; D uncertain. With 4 bases removed from V and 7 bases from J, the gap between germline ends came to 11 bases. The CDR3 sequence is 13 residues long. Germline V CDR1 and CDR2: SGHDT, YYEEEE. The CDR3 spells CASSLSLSEKLFF. In DNA, the CDR3 is TGTGCCAGCAGCCTGTCACTGAGTGAAAAACTGTTTTTT.

The rearrangement links TRBV4-3 to TRBJ1-4, with a tentative D call TRBD1 (5 bases). CDR3 size: 12 residues. V gave up 1 base and J gave up 11 bases, with 8 bases separating them. CDR1 LGHNA and CDR2 YSLEER come from the germline V gene. The CDR3 is CASSQGTGKLFF. CDR3 DNA: TGCGCCAGCAGCCAAGGTACAGGTAAACTGTTTTTT.

The rearrangement uses TRBV15 and TRBJ2-7, with D uncertain. The germline CDR1 and CDR2 sequences are LNHNV and YYDKDF (reference sequence). Trimming left V 3 bases short and J 0 bases short, with 6 bases between. The CDR3 is 13 amino acids. In DNA, the CDR3 is TGTGCCACCAGCAGTACTGACTCCTACGAGCAGTACTTC. It translates to CATSSTDSYEQYF.

The gene calls are TRBV18 and TRBJ1-2, with 8 bases identical to TRBD1. The germline V gene encodes CDR1 KGHSH and CDR2 LQKENI. V dropped 5 bases and J dropped 5; count of bases not matched to a gene: 7. CDR3 size: 14 residues. The CDR3 sequence is CASSSDRGRYGYTF. The CDR3 bases are TGTGCCAGCTCATCAGACAGGGGAAGATATGGCTACACCTTC.

V is TRBV10-2 and J is TRBJ2-3, with TRBD2 matching over 11 bases. Germline CDR1 reads WSHSY; CDR2 reads SAAADI. The CDR3 loop spans 15 amino acids. V lost 6 bases to trimming and J lost 1 base; unmatched junction nucleotides: 3. The CDR3 spells CASRKGLAGTDTQYF. In DNA, the CDR3 is TGCGCCAGCAGGAAGGGACTAGCGGGCACAGATACGCAGTATTTT.

The gene calls are TRBV5-1 and TRBJ1-4, with unresolved D. Trimming took off 3 bases at V and 1 base at J, with 4 bases between the two ends. The length of the CDR3 is 13 residues. The germline V gene has CDR1 SGHRS and CDR2 YFSETQ. In DNA, the CDR3 is TGCGCCAGCAGCTCGAGAACTAATGAAAAACTGTTTTTT. It yields the protein CASSSRTNEKLFF.

CDR3 sequence reads: CASSYISGGNYGYTF. The CDR3 coding sequence is TGTGCCAGCAGTTACATTTCCGGGGGGAACTATGGCTACACCTTC. This chain links TRBV6-5 with TRBJ1-2; D possibly corresponds to TRBD1 (5 bases). Looked up from germline, CDR1 is MNHEY and CDR2 is SVGAGI. CDR3 length: 15 residues. Trimming removed 2 bases at V and 2 bases at J, with 12 bases between.

This chain links TRBV6-5 with TRBJ1-2; unclear D gene. CDR1 and CDR2 from the germline V gene are MNHEY and SVGAGI. V was trimmed by 5 bases and J by 2 bases, leaving 9 bases between them. CDR3 length equals 13 residues. Here the CDR3 reads CASSRKGNYGYTF. CDR3 nucleotide sequence: TGTGCCAGCAGTAGAAAGGGAAACTATGGCTACACCTTC.

This clone was seen a few times. The V gene is TRBV28, the J gene TRBJ1-2; D remains unclear. CDR3 length equals 16 residues. Trimming took 5 bases from V and 4 from J, leaving 20 bases between them. Germline V lookup: CDR1 MDHEN, CDR2 SYDVKM. The DNA for the CDR3 is TGTGCCAGCAGTCCCCCACTGGGCATCGGAATCTATGGCTACACCTTC. Translated, it gives CASSPPLGIGIYGYTF.

This chain uses TRBV28 with TRBJ1-5; D is uncertain. The CDR3 runs to 14 residues. Trimming removed 5 bases from V and 0 bases from J, with 8 bases in between. Looked up from germline, CDR1 is MDHEN and CDR2 is SYDVKM. CDR3 sequence (DNA): TGTGCCAGCAGTACGCGACTTAGCAATCAGCCCCAGCATTTT. Translating gives CASSTRLSNQPQHF.

The chain uses TRBV2 and TRBJ2-4; D is ambiguous. Trimming cost V 6 bases and J 1 base, with 19 bases left between them. Germline lookup yields CDR1 SNHLY and CDR2 FYNNEI. The CDR3 extends over 17 amino acids. CDR3 coding DNA: TGTGCCAGCAGCCGTCAGGACCAAGGGCGGGCCAAAAACATTCAGTACTTC. It encodes CASSRQDQGRAKNIQYF.

This clone was counted only a few times. The rearrangement links TRBV14 to TRBJ2-1; TRBD2 agrees at 9 bases. Germline loops: CDR1 SGHDN, CDR2 FVKESK. V dropped 3 bases and J dropped 5; count of bases not matched to a gene: 17. The CDR3 extends over 19 amino acids. Here the CDR3 DNA reads TGTGCCAGCAGCCAGACCCTGCTAGCGGGATCAGGCCAAAACAATGAGCAGTTCTTC. Residues: CASSQTLLAGSGQNNEQFF.

The chain carries TRBV15 and TRBJ2-2; 11 nucleotides match TRBD2. V was pared by 0 bases and J by 4 bases, with 1 base of the junction left unmatched. CDR1 and CDR2 (germline): LNHNV, YYDKDF (reference sequence). The length of the CDR3 is 16 residues. The CDR3 loop reads CATSRDSGGATGELFF. In DNA, the CDR3 is TGTGCCACCAGCAGAGATAGCGGGGGGGCCACCGGGGAGCTGTTTTTT.

This chain connects TRBV5-4 to TRBJ1-1; D ambiguous. The CDR3 totals 13 residues. The V end was cut by 0 bases, the J end by 2 bases, with 5 bases between. Germline CDR1 reads SGHNT; CDR2 reads YYREEE (reference sequence). The CDR3 sequence is CASSLAPNTEAFF. The CDR3 DNA is TGTGCCAGCAGCTTGGCCCCAAACACTGAAGCTTTCTTT.

The rearrangement uses TRBV5-1 and TRBJ2-6; possibly TRBD1 or TRBD2 for D (6 bases each). V was pared by 3 bases and J by 3 bases, with 10 bases between. CDR3 length: 15 amino acids. Looked up from germline, CDR1 is SGHRS and CDR2 is YFSETQ. CDR3 protein: CASSSQGGGANVLTF. CDR3 in DNA: TGCGCCAGCAGCTCACAGGGAGGTGGGGCCAACGTCCTGACTTTC.

This chain uses TRBV19 with TRBJ2-3, with D possibly TRBD2 on 6 matching bases. Looked up from germline, CDR1 is LNHDA and CDR2 is SQIVND (reference sequence). The length of the CDR3 is 13 residues. V was trimmed by 7 bases and J by 3 bases, leaving 11 bases between them. The CDR3 DNA follows: TGTGCCAGTAAGGTGGGAGGAACAGATACGCAGTATTTT. This translates into CASKVGGTDTQYF.

The rearrangement joins TRBV7-2 to TRBJ2-5; a weak D match, TRBD2 (6 bases). Trimming cost V 2 bases and J 0 bases, with 16 bases left between them. Germline CDR1 reads SGHTA; CDR2 reads FQGNSA. This CDR3 comprises 17 residues. The CDR3 loop reads CASSLRPPAGYQETQYF. CDR3 bases: TGTGCCAGCAGCTTAAGACCCCCCGCGGGGTACCAAGAGACCCAGTACTTC.

V and J are TRBV5-1 and TRBJ2-2; 9 nucleotides agree with TRBD1. V lost 0 bases and J lost 1; bases outside the gene matches: 1. The CDR3 has 16 amino acids. Germline V CDR1 and CDR2: SGHRS, YFSETQ. CDR3 protein: CASSLAGQGNTGELFF. As DNA, the CDR3 is TGCGCCAGCAGCTTGGCGGGACAGGGGAACACCGGGGAGCTGTTTTTT.

The chain carries TRBV7-3 and TRBJ2-1; D not resolved. Germline CDR1 reads SGHTA; CDR2 reads FQGTGA. The germline V and J ends were trimmed by 2 bases and 0 bases, with 8 bases remaining between them. The CDR3 extends over 15 amino acids. The CDR3 DNA reads as TGTGCCAGCAGCTTAGAGCATAACTCCTACAATGAGCAGTTCTTC. Translating it yields CASSLEHNSYNEQFF.

V and J are TRBV6-6 and TRBJ2-6, with D tentatively TRBD2 (6 bases). Germline loops: CDR1 MNHNY, CDR2 SVGAGI (reference sequence). The CDR3 runs to 15 residues. The V gene lost 4 bases and the J gene lost 4 bases, with 11 bases spanning the gap. The chain's CDR3 is CASSFGGDGANVLTF. As DNA, the CDR3 is TGTGCCAGCAGTTTCGGAGGGGACGGGGCCAACGTCCTGACTTTC.

This clone was observed a few times. The rearrangement links TRBV6-5 to TRBJ1-1; D not certain. Trimming stripped 0 bases from V and 0 bases from J, with 8 bases between. This CDR3 contains 15 residues. Germline assignment: CDR1 MNHEY and CDR2 SVGAGI. The CDR3 is CASSYSAQMNTEAFF. In nucleotides, the CDR3 is TGTGCCAGCAGTTACTCTGCACAGATGAACACTGAAGCTTTCTTT.

On this clone: At one boundary the junction diverges from the germline segment, which might be a read error. The rearrangement joins TRBV10-3 to TRBJ2-3; D is possibly TRBD2 (6 bases). From germline, CDR1 is ENHRY and CDR2 SYGVKD. There are 14 residues in the CDR3. In DNA, the CDR3 is TGTGCCATCAGTGAGAGGGAGGACACAGATGCGCAGTATTTT. Amino acids: CAISEREDTDAQYF.

The chain employs TRBV5-1 and TRBJ1-2; unclear D gene. V was trimmed by 5 bases and J by 7 bases, leaving 12 bases between them. The CDR3 contains 12 residues. In germline, CDR1 is SGHRS, CDR2 YFSETQ. The CDR3 is CASSPRGGGYTF. CDR3 coding DNA: TGCGCCAGCAGTCCCCGAGGTGGTGGCTACACCTTC.

The V gene is TRBV7-9, the J gene TRBJ1-1, with D possibly matching TRBD1 (5 bases). The CDR3 sequence is 14 residues long. The germline V gene has CDR1 SEHNR and CDR2 FQNEAQ (reference sequence). V lost 5 bases and J lost 1, with 11 bases in between. CDR3 nucleotides: TGTGCCAGCAGCGTGGACACCCAGAACACTGAAGCTTTCTTT. It is translated as CASSVDTQNTEAFF.

The CDR3 spells CASSDKGTGTDTQYF. The CDR3 nucleotides are TGCGCCAGCAGTGACAAGGGGACAGGGACAGATACGCAGTATTTT. The chain combines TRBV10-2 with TRBJ2-3; 9 bases match TRBD1. Trimming at V came to 3 bases and at J to 3 bases, leaving 4 bases not matched to a gene. The CDR3 has 15 residues. Germline CDR1 and CDR2: WSHSY and SAAADI.

The genes are TRBV7-2 and TRBJ2-5; no clear D. The V gene lost 1 base and the J gene lost 1 base, with 10 bases spanning the gap. CDR3 length: 15 residues. The germline gives CDR1 SGHTA, CDR2 FQGNSA. The CDR3 DNA reads as TGTGCCAGCAGCTTAGGCCCGGCAGCCCAAGAGACCCAGTACTTC. Translating gives CASSLGPAAQETQYF.

V and J are TRBV5-1 and TRBJ2-5; 10 nucleotides align to TRBD2. V lost 0 bases, J lost 4 bases, and 6 bases stayed unmatched. The germline gives CDR1 SGHRS, CDR2 YFSETQ. This CDR3 has 16 amino acids. CDR3: CASSLARGLATETQYF. For the CDR3, the DNA is TGCGCCAGCAGCTTGGCCCGGGGACTAGCGACAGAGACCCAGTACTTC.